The clone carrying this TCR beta chain was seen once. Its specificity is unknown. This entry comes from a study of cytomegalovirus exposure and HLA in healthy donors. Per the germline V gene, CDR1 is SEHNR and CDR2 is FQNEAQ (reference sequence). This CDR3 contains 13 residues. Trimming took off 3 bases at V and 5 bases at J, with 10 bases between the two ends. In the PCR, 60 Vbeta and 13 Jbeta primers were used. Assay: immunoSEQ multiplex PCR; the TCRdb copy retains only in-frame clones and omits some. Of approximately 190,000 clones detected, roughly four fifths appear once; the ten largest clones hold approximately 2%. Study-level findings and limits: With later analysis, a missense DCLRE1C variant became linked to TCR beta V- and J-gene trimming.

The source material was PBMCs. The V gene is TRBV7-9, the J gene TRBJ1-1; D is uncertain. The receptor's source is a woman aged 18-29 years in good health and CMV-seropositive. Here the CDR3 DNA reads TGTGCCAGCAGCTTGATGGGAGAAACTGAAGCTTTCTTT. It encodes CASSLMGETEAFF. Filled out from reference TRBV7-9 and TRBJ1-1, the complete variable domain reads DTGVSQNPRHKITKRGQNVTFRCDPISEHNRLYWYRQTLGQGPEFLTYFQNEAQLEKSRLLSDRFSAERPKGSFSTLEIQRTEQGDSAMYLCASSLMGETEAFFGQGTRLTVV.